A selection of T cell receptor beta chains follows, all from one sample in a study of identical twins. TCRdb ran MiXCR on the 5' RACE reads and lists one entry per CDR3 protein. This repertoire shows about 330,000 distinct CDR3 sequences, more than 9% found once; its top ten account for about 7%. These data are also associated with another study on yellow fever vaccine responses in identical twins.

Sequencing was performed on CD8+ T cells sorted from blood. The receptors derive from a woman aged 18-30 years in good health. CDR3s include the opening cysteine and the closing phenylalanine or tryptophan. A D gene is named only where the DNA matches it firmly. Where a row states a size, it is once, few, many or the class of an expanded clone; other rows omit it.

v_gene	abundance	j_gene	d_gene	CDR3nt	CDR3aa
TRBV11-2	NA	TRBJ1-1	NA	TGTGCCAGCAGCTTAGTTGTTGCAACAAACACTGAAGCTTTCTTT	CASSLVVATNTEAFF
TRBV24-1	NA	TRBJ2-1	NA	TGTGCCACCAGTGATTTGGGGCAGGGACATGAGCAGTTCTTC	CATSDLGQGHEQFF
TRBV27	NA	TRBJ2-5	TRBD2	TGTGCCAGCAGTTTCCTCCCGGCGGGGGGTAGAGAGACCCAGTACTTC	CASSFLPAGGRETQYF
TRBV11-2	NA	TRBJ1-2	NA	TGTGCCAGCAGCCTCGGACAGATCGGCTACACCTTC	CASSLGQIGYTF
TRBV7-9	few	TRBJ2-3	NA	TGTGCCAGCAGCTTAGAACAGGGTGCCACAGATACGCAGTATTTT	CASSLEQGATDTQYF
TRBV12-3/TRBV12-4	few	TRBJ2-5	NA	TGTGCCAGCAGTACAGAGACTAGTCGAGAGACCCAGTACTTC	CASSTETSRETQYF
TRBV5-1	few	TRBJ2-1	TRBD1	TGCGCCAGCAACCCGGGACAGGGGGCTCATGAGCAGTTCTTC	CASNPGQGAHEQFF
TRBV24-1	few	TRBJ2-7	NA	TGTGCCACCAGTGATCCTACCGAAAGGTCAGAAAAGTACGAGCAGTACTTC	CATSDPTERSEKYEQYF
TRBV7-3	NA	TRBJ2-1	TRBD1	TGTGCCAGCAGCTTAGGGACAGGGTTTGGCAACAATGAGCAGTTCTTC	CASSLGTGFGNNEQFF
TRBV20-1	NA	TRBJ2-5	NA	TGCAGTGCTAGACCCCAGAACCAAGAGACCCAGTACTTC	CSARPQNQETQYF
TRBV2	many	TRBJ2-5	NA	TGTGCCAGCAGCCGACTAGAAGAGACCCAGTACTTC	CASSRLEETQYF
TRBV7-9	few	TRBJ2-1	NA	TGTGCCAGCAGGCGAAGGAATGAGCAGTTCTTC	CASRRRNEQFF
TRBV12-3/TRBV12-4	NA	TRBJ2-3	TRBD2	TGTGCCAGCAGTTCGAATAGACTAGCGCAAAATACAGATACGCAGTATTTT	CASSSNRLAQNTDTQYF
TRBV6-2/TRBV6-3	many	TRBJ2-5	NA	TGTGCCAGCAGAACGTACAGGGAAGCAGAGACCCAGTACTTC	CASRTYREAETQYF
TRBV27	NA	TRBJ1-2	NA	TGTGCCAGCAGTTTCGGGCGGTGTAACTATGGCTACACCTTC	CASSFGRCNYGYTF
TRBV12-3/TRBV12-4	many	TRBJ2-3	NA	TGTGCCAGCAGTTTTAGTTTGGCAGATACGCAGTATTTT	CASSFSLADTQYF
TRBV5-6	NA	TRBJ2-3	NA	TGTGCCAGCAGCTTCAGTGCCACAGATACGCAGTATTTT	CASSFSATDTQYF
TRBV5-1	few	TRBJ1-5	NA	TGCGCCAGCAGCTTGGTGGTCCGGAATCAGCCCCAGCATTTT	CASSLVVRNQPQHF
TRBV20-1	few	TRBJ2-6	NA	TGCAGTGCTAGAGCCCCGGTCAGAGGGCCGGGGGGGGCCAACGTCCTGACTTTC	CSARAPVRGPGGANVLTF
TRBV19	few	TRBJ2-1	TRBD2	TGTGCCAGTAGTATGGCGGGAGGCACCTCCTACAATGAGCAGTTCTTC	CASSMAGGTSYNEQFF
TRBV7-9	few	TRBJ2-5	NA	TGTGCCAGCAGCCTCGCCCCCTGGGCAGAAAAAGAGACCCAGTACTTC	CASSLAPWAEKETQYF
TRBV9	NA	TRBJ2-7	TRBD2	TGTGCCAGCAGCGTAGCGGGGGGAGGCCCAACTTACGAGCAGTACTTC	CASSVAGGGPTYEQYF
TRBV5-1	few	TRBJ2-3	NA	TGCGCCAGCAGCGGATACATTTCGCCAGATACGCAGTATTTT	CASSGYISPDTQYF
TRBV21-1	NA	TRBJ1-5	NA	TGTGCCAGCAGCAGCGTCAGATCCAATCAGCCCCAGCATTTT	CASSSVRSNQPQHF
TRBV28	once	TRBJ2-1	NA	TGTGCCAGCAGTGAGACCCTATACCTCTCCTACAATGAGCAGTTCTTC	CASSETLYLSYNEQFF
TRBV2	NA	TRBJ2-7	NA	TGTGCCAGCAGTGAAGAGGCGGGGCAGATTTTCTACGAGCAGTACTTC	CASSEEAGQIFYEQYF
TRBV4-1	many	TRBJ2-5	TRBD1	TGCGCCAGCAGCCACATGGACAGGGGAGAAGAGACCCAGTACTTC	CASSHMDRGEETQYF
TRBV27	NA	TRBJ2-1	NA	TGTGCCAGCAGTTTATCGTCAGGGGAGGGCTACAATGAGCAGTTCTTC	CASSLSSGEGYNEQFF
TRBV14	NA	TRBJ2-3	NA	TGTGCCAGCAGCCTGGGGTGGTTTAGCACAGATACGCAGTATTTT	CASSLGWFSTDTQYF
TRBV6-1	NA	TRBJ1-4	TRBD1	TGTGCCAGCAGTGGACGACAGGGCGGTGTCACTAATGAAAAACTGTTTTTT	CASSGRQGGVTNEKLFF
TRBV7-6	few	TRBJ2-7	NA	TGTGCCAGCAGCTTAGAGGCACAGGGCTGGTACGAGCAGTACTTC	CASSLEAQGWYEQYF